The clone carrying this TCR beta chain occurred a few times. What it binds is not known. The sample comes from a study of cytomegalovirus exposure and HLA in healthy donors. The CDR3 is 12 amino acids. Germline V gene data show CDR1 as SGHDT and CDR2 as YYEEEE. V lost 2 bases to trimming and J lost 5 bases, with 7 bases between them. General study points: Earlier analysis yielded a pattern in which most TCR beta V segments were productive about 87% or about 30% of the time. Most sequenced TCRs were rare (though some public TCRs occurred in many donors). It has been reported that TCR beta sequences accurately predicted the HLA-A and HLA-B alleles of most subjects. Among TCR beta chains, those listed as cytomegalovirus-associated numbered 164.

Amplification used 60 Vbeta primers and 13 Jbeta primers. Produced via immunoSEQ multiplex PCR; TCRdb's table is partial and in-frame only. The table records approximately 82,000 clones, around 10% of them present only once. The receptor's source is a man between 60 and 75 years old in good health and CMV-seropositive. The rearrangement uses TRBV5-6 and TRBJ2-5; the D gene is possibly TRBD2 (5 bases). The sample taken for sequencing was PBMCs. The CDR3 nucleotides read TGTGCCAGCAGCTTACAGCGGGAGACCCAGTACTTC. Translation gives CASSLQRETQYF.